This TCR beta chain was documented in a study of cytomegalovirus exposure and HLA in healthy donors. Primers: 60 Vbeta forward and 13 Jbeta reverse. The table came from immunoSEQ multiplex PCR; TCRdb's copy has only in-frame clones and leaves some out. The sample has about 200,000 clones; about 77% are singletons. This CDR3 has 15 residues. With 5 bases removed from V and 3 bases from J, the gap between germline ends came to 13 bases. CDR1 is SGHTA and CDR2 is FQGNSA in the germline V gene. This rearrangement joins TRBV7-2 to TRBJ1-4; D remains ambiguous. The specimen sequenced was PBMCs. The sequence was collected from a woman under 40 in good health and CMV-seronegative. This chain's CDR3 is CASSPFRFPNEKLFF. The CDR3, as DNA: TGTGCCAGCAGCCCCTTTCGGTTCCCTAATGAAAAACTGTTTTTT.